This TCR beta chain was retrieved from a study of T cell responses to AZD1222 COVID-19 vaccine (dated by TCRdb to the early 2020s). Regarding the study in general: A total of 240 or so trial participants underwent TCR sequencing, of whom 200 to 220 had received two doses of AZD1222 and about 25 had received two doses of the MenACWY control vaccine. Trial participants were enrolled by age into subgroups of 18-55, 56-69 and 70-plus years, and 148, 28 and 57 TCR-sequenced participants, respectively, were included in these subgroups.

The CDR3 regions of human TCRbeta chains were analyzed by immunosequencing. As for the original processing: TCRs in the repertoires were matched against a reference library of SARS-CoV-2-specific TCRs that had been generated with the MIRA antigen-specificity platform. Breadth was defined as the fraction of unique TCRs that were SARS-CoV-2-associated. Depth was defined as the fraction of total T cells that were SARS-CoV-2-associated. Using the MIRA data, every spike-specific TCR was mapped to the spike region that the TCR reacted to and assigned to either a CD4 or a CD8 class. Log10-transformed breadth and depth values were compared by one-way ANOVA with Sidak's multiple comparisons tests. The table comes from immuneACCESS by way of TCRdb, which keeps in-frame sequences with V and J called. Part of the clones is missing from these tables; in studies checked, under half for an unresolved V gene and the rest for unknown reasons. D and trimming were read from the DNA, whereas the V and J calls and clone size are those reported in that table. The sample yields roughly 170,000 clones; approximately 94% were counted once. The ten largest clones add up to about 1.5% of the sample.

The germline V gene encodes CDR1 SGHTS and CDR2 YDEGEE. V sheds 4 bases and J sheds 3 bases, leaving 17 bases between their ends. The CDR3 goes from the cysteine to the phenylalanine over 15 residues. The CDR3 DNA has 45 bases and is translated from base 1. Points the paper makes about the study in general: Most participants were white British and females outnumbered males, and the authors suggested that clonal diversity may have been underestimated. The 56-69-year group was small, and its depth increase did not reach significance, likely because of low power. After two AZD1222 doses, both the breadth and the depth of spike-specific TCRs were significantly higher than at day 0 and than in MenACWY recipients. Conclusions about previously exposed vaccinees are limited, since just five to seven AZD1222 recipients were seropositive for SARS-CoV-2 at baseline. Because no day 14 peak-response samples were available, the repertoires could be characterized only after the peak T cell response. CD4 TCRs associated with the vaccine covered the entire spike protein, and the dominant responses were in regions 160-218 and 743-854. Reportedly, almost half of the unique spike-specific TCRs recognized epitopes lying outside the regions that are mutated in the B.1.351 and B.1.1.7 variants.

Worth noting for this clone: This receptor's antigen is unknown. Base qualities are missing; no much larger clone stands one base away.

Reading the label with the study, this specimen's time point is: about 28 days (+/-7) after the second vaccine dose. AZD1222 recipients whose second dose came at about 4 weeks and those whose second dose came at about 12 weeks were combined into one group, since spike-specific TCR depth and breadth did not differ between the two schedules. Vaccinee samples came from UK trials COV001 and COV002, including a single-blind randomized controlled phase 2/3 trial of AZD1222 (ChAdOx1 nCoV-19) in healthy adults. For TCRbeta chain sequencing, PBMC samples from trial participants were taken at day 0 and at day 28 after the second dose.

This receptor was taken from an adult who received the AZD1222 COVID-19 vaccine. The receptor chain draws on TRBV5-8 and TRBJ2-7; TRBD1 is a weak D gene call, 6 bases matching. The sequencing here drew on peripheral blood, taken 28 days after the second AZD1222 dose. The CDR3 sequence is CASSPDGQDSYEQYF. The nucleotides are TGTGCCAGCAGCCCGGATGGTCAGGACAGCTACGAGCAGTACTTC.